The sequence of this T cell receptor (beta chain) was determined in a study of long-term antiretroviral therapy in people with HIV. Sequencing used immunoSEQ v3.0 at survey level. Sequencing used immunoSEQ multiplex PCR; TCRdb keeps in-frame clones, though not all of them. Among over 30,000 clones listed, about 90% were seen once. The germline gives CDR1 KGHSH, CDR2 LQKENI. This CDR3 spans 14 amino acids. With 2 bases removed from V and 6 bases from J, the gap between germline ends came to 13 bases. Only a few counts were recorded for this clone. Its specificity is not known. Study-level points and caveats: Sampling of blood ran from 2004 to 2017, and older ART regimens were possibly in use. Viral resistance, ART adherence and therapy changes all lacked available data.

Participants living with HIV all received treatment in the United States. Sequencing was performed on unsorted PBMCs, taken 1.2 years after starting antiretroviral therapy. This receptor was taken from a woman aged 45 to 65 with HIV. The chain joins TRBV18 to TRBJ1-2; D call uncertain. DNA of the CDR3: TGTGCCAGCTCACCAAGGTACTCGGGTGATGGCTACACCTTC. It specifies CASSPRYSGDGYTF.